These 10 T cell receptor beta chains were all obtained from the same sample, sequenced in a study of regulatory T cells in long-lasting Graves disease. Time point defined: newly diagnosed GD, antithyroid drugs for less than 3 months. The TCR library was made from RNA extracted from PBMCs. Relying on iRepertoire HTBI primers and Arm-PCR of CDR3 regions, the team built TCR beta libraries. One entry per CDR3 protein results from TCRdb running MiXCR on the multiplex PCR reads. The sample consists of 600,000 to 650,000 distinct CDR3 sequences, less than 20% of them appearing once. The data were also submitted as part of a second study, on T cells in Graves' hyperthyroidism and ophthalmopathy.

Sequenced material: peripheral blood mononuclear cells (PBMCs), taken at new diagnosis, from a patient treated with antithyroid drugs. The receptors here all came from a woman aged 25 to 39 with Graves disease.

In this sample, this clonotype turned up many times. V and J are TRBV24-1 and TRBJ2-1, with no clear D. Trimming removed 2 bases at V and 5 bases at J, with 0 bases between. The CDR3 is made up of 11 amino acids. Looked up from germline, CDR1 is KGHDR and CDR2 is SFDVKD. The CDR3 region is CATSDYNEQFF. The CDR3 DNA follows: TGTGCCACCAGTGATTACAATGAGCAGTTCTTC.

This clonotype appeared many times. The chain links TRBV12-3 or TRBV12-4 to TRBJ2-1; D is perhaps TRBD2 (6 bases). V was clipped by 6 bases and J by 7 bases, with 16 bases between them. The CDR3 has 14 residues. Here the CDR3 DNA reads TGTGCCAGCAGCTTCGGGGGTGGAGGGAATGAGCAGTTCTTC. Amino acid sequence: CASSFGGGGNEQFF.

This clonotype was seen ten or more times. This rearrangement joins TRBV11-2 to TRBJ2-7; D is perhaps TRBD2 (6 bases). V lost 1 base to trimming and J lost 3 bases, with 10 bases between them. Germline CDR1 reads SGHAT; CDR2 reads FQNNGV. The CDR3 consists of 14 residues. CDR3 region: CASSLANGGYEQYF. In DNA form, the CDR3 reads TGTGCCAGCAGCTTAGCGAACGGGGGCTACGAGCAGTACTTC.

This clonotype was observed at least ten times. DNA for the CDR3: TGTGCCAGCAGCTTGCCGGGACAGAACACCGGGGAGCTGTTTTTT. This gives the protein CASSLPGQNTGELFF. The rearrangement joins TRBV11-2 to TRBJ2-2; tentatively, D is TRBD1 (6 bases). The V end was cut by 3 bases, the J end by 1 base, with 9 bases between. In germline, CDR1 is SGHAT, CDR2 FQNNGV. CDR3 length: 15 residues.

The genes are TRBV10-3 and TRBJ1-1; tentatively, D is TRBD1 (6 bases). Trimming removed 6 bases from V and 7 bases from J, with 15 bases in between. CDR1 is ENHRY, CDR2 SYGVKD, per germline. This CDR3 spans 13 amino acids. CDR3 sequence: CAISSDSRVEAFF. The CDR3 region has the DNA TGTGCCATCAGCTCGGACAGCCGCGTTGAAGCTTTCTTT.

This clonotype was picked up many times. This rearrangement joins TRBV20-1 to TRBJ1-2; no clear D. CDR3 size: 11 residues. Germline V gene lookup returns CDR1 DFQATT and CDR2 SNEGSKA (reference sequence). Trimming stripped 5 bases from V and 7 bases from J, with 11 bases between. CDR3 sequence: CSAPPVGGYTF. The CDR3 bases are TGCAGTGCTCCCCCGGTGGGTGGCTACACCTTC.

The chain couples TRBV11-2 to TRBJ1-5; a weak D match, TRBD1 (5 bases). Germline loops: CDR1 SGHAT, CDR2 FQNNGV. This CDR3 contains 14 residues. Trimming took off 2 bases at V and 2 bases at J, with 7 bases between the two ends. The CDR3 DNA follows: TGTGCCAGCAGCTTATGGGGGGGCAATCAGCCCCAGCATTTT. It codes for CASSLWGGNQPQHF.

This clonotype was observed at least ten times. J is TRBJ2-5 and V is TRBV12-3 or TRBV12-4; D uncertain. The CDR3 is made up of 14 amino acids. V lost 3 bases to trimming and J lost 5 bases, with 13 bases between them. CDR3 amino acids: CASSFWSAEETQYF. The CDR3 DNA sequence: TGTGCCAGCAGTTTTTGGTCGGCCGAGGAGACCCAGTACTTC.

This clonotype was picked up a small number of times. The CDR3 reads CATSDFTGQGIGELFF. The CDR3 coding sequence is TGTGCCACCAGTGATTTTACGGGACAGGGAATCGGGGAGCTGTTTTTT. The chain links TRBV24-1 to TRBJ2-2, with 9 positions matching TRBD1. This CDR3 has 16 amino acids. CDR1 is KGHDR, CDR2 SFDVKD, per germline. V dropped 1 base and J dropped 7; count of bases not matched to a gene: 6.

In this sample, this clonotype turned up a few times. The chain uses TRBV7-3 and TRBJ2-7; possibly TRBD2 for D (6 bases). V lost 2 bases and J lost 7, with 15 bases in between. Germline V gives CDR1 SGHTA, CDR2 FQGTGA. This CDR3 has 14 residues. CDR3 nucleotides: TGTGCCAGCAGCTTATTGCCCAAGGCGGGGGAGCAGTACTTC. Translated, it gives CASSLLPKAGEQYF.